The rows below give T cell receptor beta chains drawn from one sample of a study of T-cell memory formation after mild COVID-19. Using its own MiXCR run on the 5' RACE reads, TCRdb lists one record per CDR3 protein. The data contain approximately 260,000 distinct CDR3 sequences, under 20% of them seen just once; the ten biggest clones take up approximately 22%. The sequenced sample was PBMCs or a T cell subset sorted from them (not recorded which). These receptors came from a man aged 18 to 30 who had mild COVID-19 (a few samples of this study predate the infection). Cell type and time point are not known. The CDR3 runs from the conserved cysteine through the conserved F or W. D genes are given only for firm matches. The listing skips clone size in some rows; elsewhere it reads once, few, many or a size class.

v_gene: TRBV5-1
d_gene: NA
abundance: NA
j_gene: TRBJ1-1
CDR3aa: CASSLTGHMNTEAFF
CDR3nt: TGCGCCAGCAGTCTGACGGGACACATGAACACTGAAGCTTTCTTT

v_gene: TRBV11-3
d_gene: TRBD2
abundance: few
j_gene: TRBJ2-1
CDR3aa: CASSPDSGSYNEQFF
CDR3nt: TGTGCCAGCAGCCCCGATAGCGGGTCCTACAATGAGCAGTTCTTC

v_gene: TRBV5-1
d_gene: NA
abundance: few
j_gene: TRBJ1-5
CDR3aa: CASSLAGGHQPQHF
CDR3nt: TGCGCCAGCAGCTTGGCGGGGGGTCATCAGCCCCAGCATTTT

v_gene: TRBV6-5
d_gene: NA
abundance: few
j_gene: TRBJ2-7
CDR3aa: CASREDARARAYEQYF
CDR3nt: TGTGCCAGCAGGGAGGACGCTCGGGCCCGAGCCTACGAGCAGTACTTC

v_gene: TRBV29-1
d_gene: NA
abundance: few
j_gene: TRBJ2-3
CDR3aa: CSVEERGSTDTQYF
CDR3nt: TGCAGCGTTGAAGAGAGGGGTAGCACAGATACGCAGTATTTT

v_gene: TRBV15
d_gene: TRBD1
abundance: NA
j_gene: TRBJ1-4
CDR3aa: CATSLSTGIATNEKLFF
CDR3nt: TGTGCCACCAGCCTCTCGACAGGGATAGCAACTAATGAAAAACTGTTTTTT

v_gene: TRBV7-9
d_gene: NA
abundance: many
j_gene: TRBJ2-5
CDR3aa: CASSSTGTPAKTQYF
CDR3nt: TGTGCCAGCAGCTCCACCGGGACCCCAGCGAAGACCCAGTACTTC

v_gene: TRBV6-2/TRBV6-3
d_gene: TRBD1
abundance: NA
j_gene: TRBJ2-1
CDR3aa: CASLRQGENEQFF
CDR3nt: TGTGCCAGCCTTCGACAGGGGGAGAATGAGCAGTTCTTC

v_gene: TRBV12-3/TRBV12-4
d_gene: NA
abundance: NA
j_gene: TRBJ1-4
CDR3aa: CASSRSWGRTNEKLFF
CDR3nt: TGTGCCAGCAGTCGCTCCTGGGGCAGAACTAATGAAAAACTGTTTTTT

v_gene: TRBV4-3
d_gene: NA
abundance: few
j_gene: TRBJ1-1
CDR3aa: CASSQDLRARYTEAFF
CDR3nt: TGCGCCAGCAGCCAAGATCTTAGGGCTCGATACACTGAAGCTTTCTTT

v_gene: TRBV4-3
d_gene: TRBD1
abundance: many
j_gene: TRBJ2-1
CDR3aa: CASGDRGHPVNEQFF
CDR3nt: TGCGCCAGCGGGGACAGGGGCCACCCGGTGAATGAGCAGTTCTTC

v_gene: TRBV20-1
d_gene: NA
abundance: few
j_gene: TRBJ1-2
CDR3aa: CSARVTRNYGYTF
CDR3nt: TGCAGTGCTAGAGTTACAAGGAACTATGGCTACACCTTC

v_gene: TRBV20-1
d_gene: TRBD2
abundance: NA
j_gene: TRBJ2-5
CDR3aa: CSAVGGGAQETQYF
CDR3nt: TGCAGTGCCGTAGGCGGGGGGGCCCAAGAGACCCAGTACTTC

v_gene: TRBV7-8
d_gene: NA
abundance: few
j_gene: TRBJ2-5
CDR3aa: CASSFHLLPVQETQYF
CDR3nt: TGTGCCAGCAGCTTCCATCTACTGCCAGTCCAAGAGACCCAGTACTTC

v_gene: TRBV7-9
d_gene: NA
abundance: NA
j_gene: TRBJ1-1
CDR3aa: CASSYQGGMNTEAFF
CDR3nt: TGTGCCAGCAGTTATCAGGGTGGGATGAACACTGAAGCTTTCTTT

v_gene: TRBV12-3/TRBV12-4
d_gene: NA
abundance: few
j_gene: TRBJ2-2
CDR3aa: CASGIHLNTGELFF
CDR3nt: TGTGCCAGCGGGATACACCTGAACACCGGGGAGCTGTTTTTT

v_gene: TRBV5-1
d_gene: TRBD2
abundance: NA
j_gene: TRBJ2-7
CDR3aa: CASSLVGGGTYEQYF
CDR3nt: TGCGCCAGCAGCTTGGTCGGCGGGGGAACCTACGAGCAGTACTTC

v_gene: TRBV7-2
d_gene: NA
abundance: few
j_gene: TRBJ1-1
CDR3aa: CASSLVAGRGTEAFF
CDR3nt: TGTGCCAGCAGCTTAGTAGCAGGGCGCGGGACTGAAGCTTTCTTT

v_gene: TRBV7-2
d_gene: NA
abundance: NA
j_gene: TRBJ2-5
CDR3aa: CASSLAGATRGSQYF
CDR3nt: TGTGCCAGCAGCTTAGCGGGGGCCACCCGAGGGTCCCAGTACTTC

v_gene: TRBV4-1
d_gene: NA
abundance: few
j_gene: TRBJ1-4
CDR3aa: CASGGLKEKLFF
CDR3nt: TGCGCCAGCGGCGGACTCAAAGAAAAACTGTTTTTT

v_gene: TRBV4-1
d_gene: TRBD2
abundance: few
j_gene: TRBJ2-1
CDR3aa: CASSQESGGRNEQFF
CDR3nt: TGCGCCAGCAGCCAAGAGTCGGGGGGTCGCAATGAGCAGTTCTTC

v_gene: TRBV30
d_gene: TRBD1
abundance: NA
j_gene: TRBJ2-3
CDR3aa: CACGTGPTDTQYF
CDR3nt: TGTGCCTGCGGGACAGGTCCCACAGATACGCAGTATTTT

v_gene: TRBV7-2
d_gene: NA
abundance: NA
j_gene: TRBJ2-3
CDR3aa: CASSRMGRTAADTQYF
CDR3nt: TGTGCCAGCAGCCGGATGGGGCGAACGGCGGCAGATACGCAGTATTTT

v_gene: TRBV7-9
d_gene: NA
abundance: NA
j_gene: TRBJ2-5
CDR3aa: CASSDEGPETQYF
CDR3nt: TGTGCCAGCAGCGACGAGGGGCCAGAGACCCAGTACTTC

v_gene: TRBV5-1
d_gene: NA
abundance: NA
j_gene: TRBJ2-3
CDR3aa: CASNEIPGSTDTQYF
CDR3nt: TGCGCCAGCAACGAAATCCCGGGAAGCACAGATACGCAGTATTTT

v_gene: TRBV7-9
d_gene: NA
abundance: many
j_gene: TRBJ2-1
CDR3aa: CASGSISGPHEQFF
CDR3nt: TGTGCCAGCGGCTCTATATCCGGCCCCCATGAGCAGTTCTTC

v_gene: TRBV6-5
d_gene: NA
abundance: NA
j_gene: TRBJ2-7
CDR3aa: CASSYQGVRYF
CDR3nt: TGTGCCAGCAGTTATCAGGGCGTAAGGTACTTC

v_gene: TRBV5-1
d_gene: NA
abundance: NA
j_gene: TRBJ1-2
CDR3aa: CASSSRTGPGGYTF
CDR3nt: TGCGCCAGCAGCTCCCGGACGGGCCCGGGGGGCTACACCTTC

v_gene: TRBV4-1
d_gene: NA
abundance: many
j_gene: TRBJ1-6
CDR3aa: CASSWTGPNSPLHF
CDR3nt: TGCGCCAGCAGCTGGACGGGACCTAATTCACCCCTCCACTTT

v_gene: TRBV2
d_gene: NA
abundance: NA
j_gene: TRBJ2-7
CDR3aa: CASIGGTYEQYF
CDR3nt: TGTGCCAGCATAGGGGGAACCTACGAGCAGTACTTC

v_gene: TRBV27
d_gene: NA
abundance: many
j_gene: TRBJ2-3
CDR3aa: CASSFRAKTDTQYF
CDR3nt: TGTGCCAGCAGTTTTCGGGCGAAAACGGATACGCAGTATTTT

v_gene: TRBV18
d_gene: TRBD2
abundance: NA
j_gene: TRBJ2-7
CDR3aa: CASSPGTSGGNYEQYF
CDR3nt: TGTGCCAGCTCACCGGGGACTAGCGGGGGAAACTACGAGCAGTACTTC

v_gene: TRBV9
d_gene: NA
abundance: NA
j_gene: TRBJ1-2
CDR3aa: CASSPRPASSYGYTF
CDR3nt: TGTGCCAGCAGCCCCAGACCTGCTTCTAGTTATGGCTACACCTTC

v_gene: TRBV4-3
d_gene: NA
abundance: NA
j_gene: TRBJ1-6
CDR3aa: CASSRIVWGRGSPLHF
CDR3nt: TGCGCCAGCAGCCGAATTGTTTGGGGGCGCGGTTCACCCCTCCACTTT

v_gene: TRBV5-1
d_gene: NA
abundance: few
j_gene: TRBJ2-3
CDR3aa: CASSGVGTDTQYF
CDR3nt: TGCGCCAGCAGCGGGGTTGGCACAGATACGCAGTATTTT

v_gene: TRBV18
d_gene: TRBD2
abundance: NA
j_gene: TRBJ2-1
CDR3aa: CASSPNPPGGGDNEQFF
CDR3nt: TGTGCCAGCTCACCAAACCCCCCGGGCGGGGGGGACAATGAGCAGTTCTTC

v_gene: TRBV7-2
d_gene: TRBD1
abundance: few
j_gene: TRBJ2-7
CDR3aa: CASSPNRDRGLYEQYF
CDR3nt: TGTGCCAGCAGCCCAAACCGGGACAGGGGGTTGTACGAGCAGTACTTC

v_gene: TRBV6-1
d_gene: NA
abundance: few
j_gene: TRBJ2-7
CDR3aa: CASSLLWGDKYEQYF
CDR3nt: TGTGCCAGCAGCTTACTCTGGGGGGACAAGTACGAGCAGTACTTC

v_gene: TRBV6-8
d_gene: TRBD2
abundance: few
j_gene: TRBJ2-5
CDR3aa: CASSYYRRGTGETQYF
CDR3nt: TGTGCCAGCAGTTACTACCGGCGGGGGACCGGGGAGACCCAGTACTTC

v_gene: TRBV12-3/TRBV12-4
d_gene: TRBD2
abundance: few
j_gene: TRBJ2-1
CDR3aa: CASRTSGGGNEQFF
CDR3nt: TGTGCCAGCAGAACTAGCGGGGGTGGTAATGAGCAGTTCTTC

v_gene: TRBV30
d_gene: NA
abundance: NA
j_gene: TRBJ1-2
CDR3aa: CAWSVKRARGYTF
CDR3nt: TGTGCCTGGAGTGTAAAGCGGGCGAGAGGCTACACCTTC

v_gene: TRBV24-1
d_gene: NA
abundance: NA
j_gene: TRBJ2-1
CDR3aa: CVTSDASSYNEQFF
CDR3nt: TGTGTCACCAGTGATGCCAGTAGTTACAATGAGCAGTTCTTC

v_gene: TRBV27
d_gene: NA
abundance: NA
j_gene: TRBJ1-1
CDR3aa: CASSLGPGYTEAFF
CDR3nt: TGTGCCAGCAGTTTAGGTCCGGGGTACACTGAAGCTTTCTTT

v_gene: TRBV7-2
d_gene: NA
abundance: few
j_gene: TRBJ1-5
CDR3aa: CASSPGSREPQHF
CDR3nt: TGTGCCAGCAGCCCAGGGTCGAGGGAGCCCCAGCATTTT

v_gene: TRBV6-5
d_gene: TRBD2
abundance: NA
j_gene: TRBJ2-1
CDR3aa: CATGDSGGVNNEQFF
CDR3nt: TGTGCCACTGGGGATAGCGGGGGTGTAAACAATGAGCAGTTCTTC

v_gene: TRBV5-1
d_gene: TRBD2
abundance: few
j_gene: TRBJ2-2
CDR3aa: CASSLASSGGRRTGELFF
CDR3nt: TGCGCCAGCAGCTTGGCCTCTAGCGGGGGCCGGAGGACCGGGGAGCTGTTTTTT

v_gene: TRBV7-2
d_gene: NA
abundance: many
j_gene: TRBJ2-3
CDR3aa: CASTPWGATDTQYF
CDR3nt: TGTGCCAGCACACCCTGGGGGGCAACAGATACGCAGTATTTT

v_gene: TRBV3-1
d_gene: TRBD1
abundance: NA
j_gene: TRBJ2-2
CDR3aa: CASSQATTGWNTGELFF
CDR3nt: TGTGCCAGCAGCCAAGCCACGACAGGGTGGAACACCGGGGAGCTGTTTTTT

v_gene: TRBV6-5
d_gene: NA
abundance: many
j_gene: TRBJ1-3
CDR3aa: CASRTPSGNTIYF
CDR3nt: TGTGCCAGCAGGACACCCTCTGGAAACACCATATATTTT

v_gene: TRBV6-5
d_gene: NA
abundance: many
j_gene: TRBJ1-2
CDR3aa: CASSGQNYGYTF
CDR3nt: TGTGCCAGCAGCGGACAGAACTATGGCTACACCTTC

v_gene: TRBV6-1
d_gene: TRBD2
abundance: NA
j_gene: TRBJ2-1
CDR3aa: CASILALAGYNEQFF
CDR3nt: TGTGCCAGCATTCTCGCACTAGCGGGATACAATGAGCAGTTCTTC

v_gene: TRBV7-2
d_gene: NA
abundance: NA
j_gene: TRBJ2-5
CDR3aa: CASSPRGSSQETQYF
CDR3nt: TGTGCCAGCAGCCCCCGGGGGTCCTCGCAAGAGACCCAGTACTTC

v_gene: TRBV7-2
d_gene: TRBD2
abundance: few
j_gene: TRBJ2-1
CDR3aa: CASSLVASGGNEQFF
CDR3nt: TGTGCCAGCAGCTTAGTGGCTAGCGGGGGCAATGAGCAGTTCTTC

v_gene: TRBV7-9
d_gene: NA
abundance: NA
j_gene: TRBJ2-2
CDR3aa: CASSFPPGELFF
CDR3nt: TGTGCCAGCAGCTTCCCCCCCGGGGAGCTGTTTTTT

v_gene: TRBV7-2
d_gene: NA
abundance: once
j_gene: TRBJ1-4
CDR3aa: CASSHYRNNEKLFF
CDR3nt: TGTGCCAGCAGCCACTACCGGAATAATGAAAAACTGTTTTTT

v_gene: TRBV18
d_gene: TRBD2
abundance: few
j_gene: TRBJ2-7
CDR3aa: CASSGRTGGTEQYF
CDR3nt: TGTGCCAGCAGCGGGAGGACGGGAGGAACCGAGCAGTACTTC

v_gene: TRBV27
d_gene: NA
abundance: few
j_gene: TRBJ2-7
CDR3aa: CASSRQARYEQYF
CDR3nt: TGTGCCAGCAGTCGACAGGCCCGCTACGAGCAGTACTTC

v_gene: TRBV6-2/TRBV6-3
d_gene: TRBD1
abundance: NA
j_gene: TRBJ1-3
CDR3aa: CASTSTGTGISGNTIYF
CDR3nt: TGTGCCAGCACCTCCACCGGGACAGGGATTTCTGGAAACACCATATATTTT

v_gene: TRBV20-1
d_gene: TRBD2
abundance: few
j_gene: TRBJ2-5
CDR3aa: CSARDPAGTGETQYF
CDR3nt: TGCAGTGCTAGAGACCCAGCGGGGACTGGGGAGACCCAGTACTTC

v_gene: TRBV6-6
d_gene: NA
abundance: few
j_gene: TRBJ2-4
CDR3aa: CASSSTFRGTRLAKNIQYF
CDR3nt: TGTGCCAGCAGCTCCACGTTCAGAGGAACACGACTAGCCAAAAACATTCAGTACTTC